What follows describes a single T cell receptor beta chain. Per the original data handling: Cell counts per sample came from amplifying reference gene primers. The repertoire was sequenced with immunoSEQ multiplex PCR; TCRdb's copy has only in-frame clones and lacks some. V and J calls and clone size come straight from that table; D and trimming were deduced from the DNA. The repertoire holds 110,000 or so clones, with 80% to 85% as singletons. The data stem from a study of blood T cell repertoires in COVID-19. About the research overall: Samples of COVID-19 (acute and convalescent) were obtained from the United States, Italy and Spain. Nucleic acid was either cDNA or gDNA, and it came from T cells, B-cell-depleted T cells, or PBMCs.

The V gene end was trimmed by 2 bases and the J gene end by 8 bases; junction bases not matched to a gene: 4. The germline V gene encodes CDR1 SGHRS and CDR2 YFSETQ. The CDR3 runs to 13 residues. This sequence originates from an elderly man with acute or convalescent COVID-19. The sample consisted of peripheral blood. The chain joins TRBV5-1 to TRBJ1-2; 9 bases map to TRBD1. For the CDR3, the DNA is TGCGCCAGCAGCTTAGCCGGGACAGGGGGCTACACCTTC. Protein sequence: CASSLAGTGGYTF.